The source of this T cell receptor (beta chain) is a study of PD-1 blockade in classical Hodgkin lymphoma (dated by TCRdb to between 2020 and 2021). Background for the entire study: Nivolumab dosing was 3 mg/kg intravenously every 2 weeks, continuing until either disease progression or unacceptable toxicity. The study used CyTOF and TCR beta sequencing to define a peripheral blood immune signature of response to PD-1 blockade in classical Hodgkin lymphoma.

Here is what the overall study found, with its caveats: The study was limited to a single clinical trial cohort, and causes of repertoire differences, possibly disease activity or prior therapy, remained undefined. A significant rise by C4D1 was seen in CD4+ but not CD8+ TCR diversity (p=0.0027 vs p=0.16), with the rise being most apparent in complete responders (p=0.02). Baseline TCR diversity was reported to be lower in newly diagnosed patients than in healthy donors, and even lower in relapsed/refractory patients. Patients starting nivolumab less than 1 year after ASCT had lower diversity and were excluded from later analyses to avoid confounding by immune reconstitution. Among trial patients, those achieving complete response had baseline diversity similar to that of newly diagnosed patients, while diversity was significantly lower in partial responders and progressors.

With regard to this clone: What this receptor recognizes is not known. No base quality values were provided; no much bigger clone lies one nucleotide off.

Trimming takes 5 bases from V and 1 base from J, and the germline ends sit 14 bases apart. Spanning cysteine to phenylalanine, the CDR3 consists of 15 amino acids. Solely the CDR3 DNA is kept, with 45 bases framed from the first base. For CDR1 and CDR2, the germline V gene (reference sequence) lists LNHDA and SQIVND. Genomic DNA was isolated using the Qiagen DNeasy kit from unsorted PBMCs as well as from negatively selected CD4+ and CD8+ fractions. TCR beta CDR3 regions were subjected to amplification by immunoSEQ multiplex PCR with primers that anneal to V and J segments. A synthetic immune receptor repertoire was used to minimize amplification bias, and any remaining bias was removed computationally after sequencing. On the study's bioinformatics: Custom Python scripts were used to quantify repertoire diversity as the Shannon entropy index. Unsorted, CD4+ and CD8+ repertoires were analyzed separately, except for combined analyses in which CD4+ and CD8+ sequences were merged in silico. A clone counted as expanded when the clone's frequency after treatment rose at least 2-fold relative to C1D1, and clones undetected at baseline were given a pseudocount of 0.5. Clones with 0 or 1 copy at C1D1 were defined as singleton clones, while clones with 2 or more copies were defined as non-singleton clones. Clones expanded in unsorted samples were labelled as CD4+, CD8+ or unknown by matching protein sequences in sorted samples from the same patient. Wilcoxon tests on paired samples were used to test diversity changes from C1D1 to C4D1. TCRdb took over this immuneACCESS table, retaining in-frame rearrangements with V and J assigned. Such tables are incomplete; in checked studies, under half of the missing clones stem from an unresolved V gene, and the remainder is unexplained. V and J calls and clone size are those listed in that table; D and trimming were worked out from the DNA. The sample includes about 11,000 clones, with approximately 77% observed a single time. Of the sample, about a third falls within the top ten clones.

The time point label of this sample denotes: cycle 1 day 1 (C1D1), immediately before nivolumab initiation. Relapse after autologous stem cell transplantation had occurred in all trial patients, and cohorts A, B and C were distinguished by prior brentuximab vedotin exposure. A total of over 55 patients with relapsed/refractory classical Hodgkin lymphoma made up the trial cohort, and each patient's best overall response was complete response, partial response or progressive disease. Trial patients were treated with single-agent nivolumab in the multi-cohort phase II CheckMate 205 trial. Best overall response was determined by an independent review committee according to the 2007 International Working Group response criteria. PBMCs from the trial were collected at three points: immediately before nivolumab initiation (C1D1), and during therapy at cycle 2 day 1 and cycle 4 day 1. After peripheral blood was drawn into 8 mL Vacutainer Cell Preparation Tubes, PBMCs were isolated by centrifugation and then cryopreserved.

The receptor's source is a human donor with classical Hodgkin lymphoma. The specimen was peripheral blood mononuclear cells (PBMCs), collected at baseline. The V and J segments used are TRBV19 and TRBJ1-1; the best D guess is TRBD1, with 6 bases matching. The sequenced DNA is TGTGCCAGTAGTGAGAACAGGGCCACGAACACTGAAGCTTTCTTT. Its protein reads: CASSENRATNTEAFF.